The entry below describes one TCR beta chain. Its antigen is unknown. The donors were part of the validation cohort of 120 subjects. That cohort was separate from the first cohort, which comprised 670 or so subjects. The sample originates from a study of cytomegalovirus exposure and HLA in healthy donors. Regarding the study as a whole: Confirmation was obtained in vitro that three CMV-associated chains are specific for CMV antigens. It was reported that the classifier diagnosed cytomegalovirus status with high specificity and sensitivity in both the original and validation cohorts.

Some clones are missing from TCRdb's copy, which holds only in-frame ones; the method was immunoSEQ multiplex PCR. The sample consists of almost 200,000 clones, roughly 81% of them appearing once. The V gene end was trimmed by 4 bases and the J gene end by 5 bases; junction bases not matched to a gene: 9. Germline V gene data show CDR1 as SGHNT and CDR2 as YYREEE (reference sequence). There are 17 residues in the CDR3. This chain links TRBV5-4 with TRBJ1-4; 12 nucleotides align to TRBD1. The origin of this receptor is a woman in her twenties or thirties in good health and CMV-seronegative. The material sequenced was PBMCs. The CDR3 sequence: CASSPSRDRGRNEKLFF. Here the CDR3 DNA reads TGTGCCAGCAGCCCGTCCCGGGACAGGGGGCGGAATGAAAAACTGTTTTTT.